This is a list of T cell receptor beta chains from one sample in a study of shared clonotypes between healthy human individuals. Measured with immunoSEQ multiplex PCR; TCRdb has only the in-frame clones, and not every one. This sample has 740,000 or so clones, with 55% to 85% found just once. The sample taken for sequencing was memory CD4+ T cells sorted from blood. These receptors were obtained from a woman aged 25 to 39 in good health. The CDR3 runs from the conserved cysteine through the conserved F or W. Fields, in order: V gene, CDR3 length, J gene, clone size, D gene, CDR3 DNA, CDR3 protein. A D gene is named only where the DNA matches it firmly. Clone size is not always given. Where it is, it says once, few, many or a class for expanded clones.

v_gene: TRBV5-6; len: 13; j_gene: TRBJ1-4; abundance: NA; d_gene: NA; CDR3nt: TGTGCCAGCAGCTTGCAGGGCTATGAAAAACTGTTTTTT; CDR3aa: CASSLQGYEKLFF
v_gene: TRBV5-5; len: 13; j_gene: TRBJ2-7; abundance: NA; d_gene: NA; CDR3nt: TGTGCCAGCAGCTTGGTTACGGTCCACGAGCAGTACTTC; CDR3aa: CASSLVTVHEQYF
v_gene: TRBV5-1; len: 13; j_gene: TRBJ2-7; abundance: NA; d_gene: NA; CDR3nt: TGCGCCAGCAGCTCGGGACTGGCCTACGAGCAGTACTTC; CDR3aa: CASSSGLAYEQYF
v_gene: TRBV5-1; len: 13; j_gene: TRBJ2-3; abundance: NA; d_gene: TRBD2; CDR3nt: TGCGCCAGCAGCGCGACTAGCGGAGATACGCAGTATTTT; CDR3aa: CASSATSGDTQYF
v_gene: TRBV5-1; len: 16; j_gene: TRBJ1-3; abundance: few; d_gene: TRBD1; CDR3nt: TGCGCCAGCAGCGCCCCCGGGACAGGGTCTGGAAACACCATATATTTT; CDR3aa: CASSAPGTGSGNTIYF
v_gene: TRBV7-9; len: 13; j_gene: TRBJ2-7; abundance: NA; d_gene: NA; CDR3nt: TGTGCCAGCAGCTTACTGGCAGGTAGCGAGCAGTACTTC; CDR3aa: CASSLLAGSEQYF
v_gene: TRBV10-1; len: 15; j_gene: TRBJ2-2; abundance: NA; d_gene: TRBD2; CDR3nt: TGCGCCAGCAGTACCGGGACTAGCGGGACTCGGGAGCTGTTTTTT; CDR3aa: CASSTGTSGTRELFF
v_gene: TRBV18; len: 15; j_gene: TRBJ2-7; abundance: NA; d_gene: TRBD1; CDR3nt: TGTGCCAGCTCACCAGTCCGGACAGGGGGCGACGAGCAGTACTTC; CDR3aa: CASSPVRTGGDEQYF
v_gene: TRBV2; len: 15; j_gene: TRBJ2-5; abundance: NA; d_gene: NA; CDR3nt: TGTGCCAGCACAAAAGAGCCGGGGATGGGAGAGACCCAGTACTTC; CDR3aa: CASTKEPGMGETQYF
v_gene: TRBV10-3; len: 15; j_gene: TRBJ1-1; abundance: once; d_gene: NA; CDR3nt: TGTGCCATCAGTGAAATGCTTGTAGACAGCTGGCAAGCTTTCTTT; CDR3aa: CAISEMLVDSWQAFF
v_gene: TRBV6-1; len: 12; j_gene: TRBJ1-3; abundance: NA; d_gene: NA; CDR3nt: TGTGCCAGCACGAGCTCTGGAAACACCATATATTTT; CDR3aa: CASTSSGNTIYF
v_gene: TRBV15; len: 18; j_gene: TRBJ2-5; abundance: NA; d_gene: TRBD2; CDR3nt: TGTGCCACCAGCAGACGACTAGCGGGAGGGGTGTCGGTCGAGACCCAGTACTTC; CDR3aa: CATSRRLAGGVSVETQYF
v_gene: TRBV6-6; len: 14; j_gene: TRBJ2-2; abundance: NA; d_gene: TRBD1; CDR3nt: TGTGCCAGCAGTTACTCGCAGGGGGCCGGGGAGCTGTTTTTT; CDR3aa: CASSYSQGAGELFF
v_gene: TRBV4-2; len: 17; j_gene: TRBJ2-4; abundance: NA; d_gene: TRBD2; CDR3nt: TGTGCCAGCAGCCAAGAGGGACTAGCGTTAGCCAAAAACATTCAGTACTTC; CDR3aa: CASSQEGLALAKNIQYF